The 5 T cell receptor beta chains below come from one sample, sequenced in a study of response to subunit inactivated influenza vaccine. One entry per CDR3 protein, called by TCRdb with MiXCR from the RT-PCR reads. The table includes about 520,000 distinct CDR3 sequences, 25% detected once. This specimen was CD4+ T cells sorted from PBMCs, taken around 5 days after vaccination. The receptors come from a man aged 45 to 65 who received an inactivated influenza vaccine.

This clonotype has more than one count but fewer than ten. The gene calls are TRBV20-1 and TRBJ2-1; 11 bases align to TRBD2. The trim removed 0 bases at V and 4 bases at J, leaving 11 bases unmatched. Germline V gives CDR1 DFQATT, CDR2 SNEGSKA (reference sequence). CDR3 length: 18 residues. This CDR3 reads CSARDFGASGRSYNEQFF. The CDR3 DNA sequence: TGCAGTGCTAGAGATTTTGGGGCTAGCGGGAGGTCATACAATGAGCAGTTCTTC.

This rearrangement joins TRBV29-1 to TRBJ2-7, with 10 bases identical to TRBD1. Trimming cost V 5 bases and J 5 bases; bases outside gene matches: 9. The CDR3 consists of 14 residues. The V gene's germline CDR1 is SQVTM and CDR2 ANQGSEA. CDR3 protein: CSVHPGQGRHEQYF. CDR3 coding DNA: TGCAGCGTTCACCCGGGACAGGGGCGCCACGAGCAGTACTTC.

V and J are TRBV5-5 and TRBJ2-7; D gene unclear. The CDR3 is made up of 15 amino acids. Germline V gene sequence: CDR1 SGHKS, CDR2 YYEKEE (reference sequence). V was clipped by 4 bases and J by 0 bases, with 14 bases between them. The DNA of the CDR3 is TGTGCCAGCAGCCCTGGAATACAGAACTCCTACGAGCAGTACTTC. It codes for CASSPGIQNSYEQYF.

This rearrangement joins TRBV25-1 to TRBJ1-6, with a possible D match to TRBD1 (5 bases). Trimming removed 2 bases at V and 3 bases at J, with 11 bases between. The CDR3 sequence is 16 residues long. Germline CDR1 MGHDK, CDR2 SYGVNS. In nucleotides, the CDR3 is TGTGCCAGCAGTGAAAGAGGGACGGACTATAATTCACCCCTCCACTTT. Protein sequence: CASSERGTDYNSPLHF.

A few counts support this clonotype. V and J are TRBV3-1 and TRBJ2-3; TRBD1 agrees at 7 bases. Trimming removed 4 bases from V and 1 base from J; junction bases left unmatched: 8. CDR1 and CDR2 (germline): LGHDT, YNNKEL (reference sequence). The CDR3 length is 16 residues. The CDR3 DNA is TGTGCCAGCAGCCCAGAGGGGGCGGCTCGCACAGATACGCAGTATTTT. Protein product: CASSPEGAARTDTQYF.